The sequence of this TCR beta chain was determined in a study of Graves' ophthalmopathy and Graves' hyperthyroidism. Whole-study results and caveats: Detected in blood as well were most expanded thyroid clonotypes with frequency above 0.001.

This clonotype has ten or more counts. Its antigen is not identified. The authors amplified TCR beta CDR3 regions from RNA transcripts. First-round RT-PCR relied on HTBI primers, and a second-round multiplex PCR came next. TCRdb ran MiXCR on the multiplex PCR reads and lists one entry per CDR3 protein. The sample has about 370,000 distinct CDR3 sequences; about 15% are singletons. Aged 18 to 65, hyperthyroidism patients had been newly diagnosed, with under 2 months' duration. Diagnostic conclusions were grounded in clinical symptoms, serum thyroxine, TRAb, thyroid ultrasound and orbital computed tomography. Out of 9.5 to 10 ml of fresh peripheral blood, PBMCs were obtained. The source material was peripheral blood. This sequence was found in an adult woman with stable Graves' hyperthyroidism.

CDR3 loop: CSVGGDRVPFF. The DNA for the CDR3 is TGCAGCGTCGGGGGGGACAGGGTTCCTTTCTTT. J is TRBJ1-1 and V is TRBV29-1; 9 bases agree with TRBD1. J lost 12 bases, V lost 6 bases, and 8 bases had no gene match. Germline loops: CDR1 SQVTM, CDR2 ANQGSEA. The CDR3 is 11 amino acids.